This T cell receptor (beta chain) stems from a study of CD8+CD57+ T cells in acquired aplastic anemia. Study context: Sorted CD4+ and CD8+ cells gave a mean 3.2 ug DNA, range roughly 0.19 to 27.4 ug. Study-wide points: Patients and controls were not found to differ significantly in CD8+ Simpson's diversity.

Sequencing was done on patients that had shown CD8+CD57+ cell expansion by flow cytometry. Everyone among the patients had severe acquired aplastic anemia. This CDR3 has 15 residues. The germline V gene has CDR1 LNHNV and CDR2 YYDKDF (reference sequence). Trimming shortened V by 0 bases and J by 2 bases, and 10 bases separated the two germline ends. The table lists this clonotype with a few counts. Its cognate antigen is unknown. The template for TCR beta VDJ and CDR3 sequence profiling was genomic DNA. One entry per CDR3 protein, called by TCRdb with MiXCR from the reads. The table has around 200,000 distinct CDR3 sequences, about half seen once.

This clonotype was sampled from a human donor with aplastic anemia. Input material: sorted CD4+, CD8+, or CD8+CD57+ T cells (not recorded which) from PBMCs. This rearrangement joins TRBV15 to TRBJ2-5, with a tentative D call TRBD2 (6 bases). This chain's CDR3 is CATSRDGTLQETQYF. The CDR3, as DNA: TGTGCCACCAGCAGAGACGGGACTTTACAAGAGACCCAGTACTTC.